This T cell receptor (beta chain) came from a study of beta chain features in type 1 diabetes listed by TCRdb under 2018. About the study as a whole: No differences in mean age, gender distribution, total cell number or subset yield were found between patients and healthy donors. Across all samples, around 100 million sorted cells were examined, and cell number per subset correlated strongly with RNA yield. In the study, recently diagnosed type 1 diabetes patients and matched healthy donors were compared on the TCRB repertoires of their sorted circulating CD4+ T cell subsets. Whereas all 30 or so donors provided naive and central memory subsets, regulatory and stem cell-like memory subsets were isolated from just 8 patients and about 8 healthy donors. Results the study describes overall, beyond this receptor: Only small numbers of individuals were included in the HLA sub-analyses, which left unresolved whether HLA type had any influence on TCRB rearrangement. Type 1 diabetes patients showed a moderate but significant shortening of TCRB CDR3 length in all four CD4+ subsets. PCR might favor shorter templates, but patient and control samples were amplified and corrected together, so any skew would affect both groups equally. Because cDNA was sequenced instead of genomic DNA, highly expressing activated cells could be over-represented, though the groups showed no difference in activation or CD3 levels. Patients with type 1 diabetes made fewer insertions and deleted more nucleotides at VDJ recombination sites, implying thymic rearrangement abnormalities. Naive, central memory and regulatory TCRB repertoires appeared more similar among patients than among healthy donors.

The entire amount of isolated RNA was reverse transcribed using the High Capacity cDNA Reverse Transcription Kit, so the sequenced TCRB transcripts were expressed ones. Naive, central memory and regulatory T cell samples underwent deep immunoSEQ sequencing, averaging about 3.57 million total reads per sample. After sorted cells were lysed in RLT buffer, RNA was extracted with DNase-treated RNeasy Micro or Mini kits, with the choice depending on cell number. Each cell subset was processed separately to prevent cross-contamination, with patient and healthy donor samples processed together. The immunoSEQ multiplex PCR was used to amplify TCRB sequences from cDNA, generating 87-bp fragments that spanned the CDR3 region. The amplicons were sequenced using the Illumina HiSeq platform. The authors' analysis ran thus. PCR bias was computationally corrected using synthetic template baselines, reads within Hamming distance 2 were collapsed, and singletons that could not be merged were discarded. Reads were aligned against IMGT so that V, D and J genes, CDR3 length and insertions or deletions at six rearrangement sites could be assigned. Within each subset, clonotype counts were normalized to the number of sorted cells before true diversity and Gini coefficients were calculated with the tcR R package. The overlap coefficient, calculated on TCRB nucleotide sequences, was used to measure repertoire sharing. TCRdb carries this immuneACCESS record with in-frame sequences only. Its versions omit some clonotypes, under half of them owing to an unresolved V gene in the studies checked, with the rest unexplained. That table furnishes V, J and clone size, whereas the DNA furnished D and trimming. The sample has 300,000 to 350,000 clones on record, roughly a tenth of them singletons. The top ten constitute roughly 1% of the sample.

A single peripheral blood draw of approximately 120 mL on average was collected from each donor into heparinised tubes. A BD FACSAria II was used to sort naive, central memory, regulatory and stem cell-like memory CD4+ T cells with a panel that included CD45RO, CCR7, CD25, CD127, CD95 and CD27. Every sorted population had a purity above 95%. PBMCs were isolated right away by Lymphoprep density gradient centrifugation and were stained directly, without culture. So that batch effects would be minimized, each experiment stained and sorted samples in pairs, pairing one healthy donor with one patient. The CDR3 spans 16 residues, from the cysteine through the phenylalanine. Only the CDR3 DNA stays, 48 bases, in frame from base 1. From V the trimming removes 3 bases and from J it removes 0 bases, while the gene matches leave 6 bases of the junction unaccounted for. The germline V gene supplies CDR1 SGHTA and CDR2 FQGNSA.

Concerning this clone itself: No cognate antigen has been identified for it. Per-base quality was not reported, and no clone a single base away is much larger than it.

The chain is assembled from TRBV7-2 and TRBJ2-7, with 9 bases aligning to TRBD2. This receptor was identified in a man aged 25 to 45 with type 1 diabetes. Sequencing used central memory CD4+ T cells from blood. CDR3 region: CASSFLAGLSSYEQYF. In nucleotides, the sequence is TGTGCCAGCAGCTTCCTAGCGGGGCTGAGCTCCTACGAGCAGTACTTC.